The 27 T cell receptor beta chains given below trace back to one sample, sequenced in a study of T cell responses to AZD1222 COVID-19 vaccine. Here immunoSEQ multiplex PCR was the method, and the copy in TCRdb shows in-frame clones only, minus some. The sample contains about 150,000 clones, 85% to 95% of which appear only once. The material was peripheral blood, obtained on day 0 of AZD1222 vaccination. These receptors were taken from an adult in good health.

This chain joins TRBV5-1 and TRBJ1-2; no clear D. The germline V gene has CDR1 SGHRS and CDR2 YFSETQ. Trimming took off 0 bases at V and 8 bases at J, with 8 bases between the two ends. The CDR3 spans 12 residues. This chain's CDR3 is CASSLGREGYTF. In DNA, the CDR3 is TGCGCCAGCAGCTTGGGTCGAGAGGGCTACACCTTC.

The chain has TRBV28 and TRBJ1-4; D is uncertain. The germline V gene encodes CDR1 MDHEN and CDR2 SYDVKM. Between the trimmed V and J ends, which lost 0 bases and 0 bases, there was a span of 8 bases. This CDR3 has 16 residues. DNA for the CDR3: TGTGCCAGCAGTTTATGGGGGTCAGCAACTAATGAAAAACTGTTTTTT. This translates into CASSLWGSATNEKLFF.

The chain couples TRBV9 to TRBJ1-4, with no clear D. Trimming shortened V by 4 bases and J by 0 bases, and 10 bases separated the two germline ends. Germline V lookup: CDR1 SGDLS, CDR2 YYNGEE. The CDR3 has 15 amino acids. Here the CDR3 reads CASSFGSATNEKLFF. The CDR3 nucleotides read TGTGCCAGCAGCTTCGGCAGCGCAACTAATGAAAAACTGTTTTTT.

The sample holds one count of this clone. The chain uses TRBV19 and TRBJ1-2; TRBD1 might be the D (5 bases). Germline V gene sequence: CDR1 LNHDA, CDR2 SQIVND (reference sequence). This CDR3 comprises 14 residues. Trimming stripped 2 bases from V and 8 bases from J, with 15 bases between. CDR3 in amino acids: CASSISQGSGGYTF. The CDR3 DNA reads TGTGCCAGTAGTATATCTCAGGGAAGCGGCGGCTACACCTTC.

The V call is TRBV6-6, the J call TRBJ2-5; D is uncertain. The V end was cut by 0 bases, the J end by 2 bases, with 7 bases between. Germline CDR1 reads MNHNY; CDR2 reads SVGAGI (reference sequence). This CDR3 has 14 residues. DNA of the CDR3: TGTGCCAGCAGTTACTCTTGGATACAAGAGACCCAGTACTTC. This sequence encodes CASSYSWIQETQYF.

The genes are TRBV5-1 and TRBJ1-1, with D unresolved. The CDR3 is 13 amino acids. Germline V gene lookup returns CDR1 SGHRS and CDR2 YFSETQ. V lost 10 bases and J lost 3, with 16 bases in between. Written as DNA, the CDR3 is TGCGCCGGAAGAAGGGATTGGGACACTGAAGCTTTCTTT. This codes for CAGRRDWDTEAFF.

This clone was detected a few times. This sequence joins TRBV7-8 and TRBJ2-1; D gene ambiguous. Germline V lookup: CDR1 SGHVS, CDR2 FQNEAQ. Trimming removed 5 bases from V and 2 bases from J, with 13 bases in between. The CDR3 extends over 15 amino acids. Here the CDR3 reads CASSLSRDPYNEQFF. CDR3 DNA sequence: TGTGCCAGCAGCCTTTCCCGAGACCCCTACAATGAGCAGTTCTTC. The whole variable domain, filled in from reference TRBV7-8 and TRBJ2-1, reads GAGVSQSPRYKVAKRGQDVALRCDPISGHVSLFWYQQALGQGPEFLTYFQNEAQLDKSGLPSDRFFAERPEGSVSTLKIQRTQQEDSAVYLCASSLSRDPYNEQFFGPGTRLTVL.

This clone has only one observation. The chain joins TRBV7-8 to TRBJ1-1; no firm D call. CDR3 length: 14 residues. Deletions cut 1 base from V and 3 bases from J, with 9 bases between. The germline V gene has CDR1 SGHVS and CDR2 FQNEAQ. CDR3 nucleotides: TGTGCCAGCAGCTTAGGGAACCTCTACACTGAAGCTTTCTTT. Protein: CASSLGNLYTEAFF.

Only one count was recorded for this clone. Its ends do not fully match the called genes, so a read error is possible. V and J are TRBV2 and TRBJ2-3; no reliable D call. The germline CDR1 and CDR2 sequences are SNHLY and FYNNEI. The CDR3 has 15 amino acids. CDR3 sequence (DNA): TGTGCCAGCAGCGAAGATATGCAGGCCACAGATACGCAGTATTTT. Translation gives CASSEDMQATDTQYF.

The chain employs TRBV7-9 and TRBJ2-1; TRBD2 aligns across 14 bases. The CDR3 is 16 amino acids. Germline V lookup: CDR1 SEHNR, CDR2 FQNEAQ (reference sequence). V dropped 5 bases and J dropped 7; count of bases not matched to a gene: 7. CDR3 nucleotide sequence: TGTGCCAGCAGCCCCAGAGGGACTAGCGGGAGAAATGAGCAGTTCTTC. Amino acids: CASSPRGTSGRNEQFF.

The J gene is TRBJ1-6, the V gene TRBV28; 7 bases agree with TRBD1. J was trimmed by 7 bases and V by 3 bases; bases with no gene match: 6. CDR1 MDHEN and CDR2 SYDVKM come from the germline V gene. The CDR3 spans 15 residues. The CDR3 loop reads CASSLSDRANSPLHF. CDR3 DNA sequence: TGTGCCAGCAGTTTGTCCGACAGGGCAAATTCACCCCTCCACTTT.

The V call is TRBV5-1, the J call TRBJ2-5; TRBD2 might be the D (6 bases). Between the trimmed V and J ends, which lost 3 bases and 1 base, there was a span of 10 bases. CDR3 length equals 14 residues. Germline CDR1 SGHRS, CDR2 YFSETQ. Here the CDR3 DNA reads TGCGCCAGCAGCTCGGGACTTCTCCAAGAGACCCAGTACTTC. Translation gives CASSSGLLQETQYF.

This clone has just one count. This sequence joins TRBV2 and TRBJ1-1, with D maybe TRBD1 (5 bases). The CDR3 runs to 12 residues. Trimming pared 7 bases from V and 10 bases from J, leaving 16 bases between. Germline values: CDR1 SNHLY, CDR2 FYNNEI. The CDR3 here is CASIGRSRAAFF. The DNA of the CDR3 is TGTGCCAGCATCGGCAGGTCCAGGGCAGCTTTCTTT.

This chain connects TRBV19 to TRBJ1-2; a possible D gene is TRBD1 (5 bases). This CDR3 contains 17 residues. With 7 bases removed from V and 13 bases from J, the gap between germline ends came to 34 bases. The V gene's germline CDR1 is LNHDA and CDR2 SQIVND (reference sequence). Here the CDR3 DNA reads TGTGCCAGTACCCAATCTGGGAGGGGACCTCAACGCGGGGTCAGCACCTTC. It encodes CASTQSGRGPQRGVSTF. The complete variable domain, with remaining parts taken from reference TRBV19 and TRBJ1-2, reads DGGITQSPKYLFRKEGQNVTLSCEQNLNHDAMYWYRQDPGQGLRLIYYSQIVNDFQKGDIAEGYSVSREKKESFPLTVTSAQKNPTAFYLCASTQSGRGPQRGVSTFGSGTRLTVV.

The rearrangement uses TRBV3-1 (or the pseudogene TRBV3-2) and TRBJ2-7; 8 positions match TRBD1. CDR3 length: 17 residues. Losses at the gene ends were 0 bases for V and 4 bases for J; bases not matched to a gene: 11. CDR1 is LGHDT and CDR2 is YNNKEL in the germline V gene (reference sequence). CDR3 coding DNA: TGTGCCAGCAGCCAAGACAGGTGGTCACAGGGGGTTTACGAGCAGTACTTC. Translation gives CASSQDRWSQGVYEQYF.

The chain joins TRBV3-1 (or the pseudogene TRBV3-2) to TRBJ2-7; 10 bases agree with TRBD1. The junction had 9 bases not matched to a gene; V was cut back by 0 bases and J by 4 bases. Germline V gene sequence: CDR1 LGHDT, CDR2 YNNKEL (reference sequence). The CDR3 has 17 amino acids. Here the CDR3 DNA reads TGTGCCAGCAGCCAAGATATAACGGGACAGGGGCCATACGAGCAGTACTTC. This gives the protein CASSQDITGQGPYEQYF.

This chain uses TRBV11-3 with TRBJ2-1, with 8 bases fitting TRBD2. The V gene end was trimmed by 1 base and the J gene end by 7 bases; junction bases not matched to a gene: 12. This CDR3 is 17 amino acids long. From germline, CDR1 is SGHNT and CDR2 YENEEA. CDR3 residues: CASSLGGGPRPQNEQFF. The CDR3 DNA reads as TGTGCCAGCAGCTTAGGCGGGGGGCCCCGACCTCAAAATGAGCAGTTCTTC.

V usage is TRBV10-3 and J usage is TRBJ1-5; D ambiguous. In germline, CDR1 is ENHRY, CDR2 SYGVKD. V lost 0 bases, J lost 0 bases, and 6 bases lay in between. CDR3 size: 15 residues. The CDR3: CAISESGISNQPQHF. The CDR3 nucleotides read TGTGCCATCAGTGAGTCGGGCATTAGCAATCAGCCCCAGCATTTT.

The chain is built from TRBV19 and TRBJ2-5, with TRBD1 identical over 11 bases. J lost 4 bases, V lost 2 bases, and 6 bases had no gene match. The CDR3 consists of 16 residues. Germline loops: CDR1 LNHDA, CDR2 SQIVND (reference sequence). CDR3 protein: CASSISRGTGGETQYF. For the CDR3, the DNA is TGTGCCAGTAGTATATCGAGGGGGACAGGGGGAGAGACCCAGTACTTC. The complete variable domain, with remaining parts taken from reference TRBV19 and TRBJ2-5, reads DGGITQSPKYLFRKEGQNVTLSCEQNLNHDAMYWYRQDPGQGLRLIYYSQIVNDFQKGDIAEGYSVSREKKESFPLTVTSAQKNPTAFYLCASSISRGTGGETQYFGPGTRLLVL.

The chain is built from TRBV7-3 and TRBJ1-5, with 7 bases aligning to TRBD1. Per germline, CDR1 SGHTA and CDR2 FQGTGA. The CDR3 is made up of 14 amino acids. V was clipped by 2 bases and J by 6 bases; unmatched bases: 4. CDR3 sequence: CASSLQGGGQPQHF. CDR3 nucleotide sequence: TGTGCCAGCAGCTTACAGGGGGGAGGTCAGCCCCAGCATTTT. The complete variable domain, with remaining parts taken from reference TRBV7-3 and TRBJ1-5, reads GAGVSQTPSNKVTEKGKYVELRCDPISGHTALYWYRQSLGQGPEFLIYFQGTGAADDSGLPNDRFFAVRPEGSVSTLKIQRTERGDSAVYLCASSLQGGGQPQHFGDGTRLSIL.

The rearrangement links TRBV7-2 to TRBJ2-3, with 7 nucleotides matching TRBD1. Germline-derived CDR1 and CDR2 are SGHTA and FQGNSA. The CDR3 spans 14 residues. V shed 3 bases, J shed 3 bases, and the junction held 3 bases outside the gene matches. CDR3 residues: CASSLGQWTDTQYF. The CDR3 DNA is TGTGCCAGCAGCTTGGGACAGTGGACAGATACGCAGTATTTT.

This chain links TRBV3-1 (or the pseudogene TRBV3-2) with TRBJ1-6, with no clear D. CDR3 length: 15 residues. Germline V gives CDR1 LGHDT, CDR2 YNNKEL (reference sequence). V lost 4 bases to trimming and J lost 5 bases, with 12 bases between them. The DNA for the CDR3 is TGTGCCAGCAGCCCCCTGGGAAGGGATAATTCACCCCTCCACTTT. It specifies CASSPLGRDNSPLHF.

The V and J genes are TRBV27 and TRBJ2-1; D is uncertain. This CDR3 is 12 amino acids long. V dropped 5 bases and J dropped 2 bases, with 4 bases sitting between them. Germline loops: CDR1 MNHEY, CDR2 SMNVEV (reference sequence). The CDR3 spells CASSHTYNEQFF. The CDR3 DNA follows: TGTGCCAGCAGTCATACCTACAATGAGCAGTTCTTC.

This chain joins TRBV28 and TRBJ1-2; 8 bases agree with TRBD1. In germline, CDR1 is MDHEN, CDR2 SYDVKM. V was clipped by 8 bases and J by 3 bases; unmatched bases: 14. This CDR3 region has 16 residues. The chain's CDR3 is CASSRRGQGRDYGYTF. The CDR3 nucleotides are TGTGCCAGCTCTCGGCGAGGACAGGGACGTGACTATGGCTACACCTTC.

This sequence joins TRBV7-3 and TRBJ2-1; 10 positions match TRBD2. The V gene end was trimmed by 5 bases and the J gene end by 10 bases; junction bases not matched to a gene: 5. CDR3 length equals 13 residues. Germline CDR1 SGHTA, CDR2 FQGTGA. CDR3 in amino acids: CASSLLAGDEQFF. CDR3 in DNA: TGTGCCAGCAGCCTCCTAGCGGGGGACGAGCAGTTCTTC.

J is TRBJ2-2 and V is TRBV5-1, with D perhaps TRBD1 or TRBD2 (5 bases each). CDR3 size: 14 residues. Germline lookup yields CDR1 SGHRS and CDR2 YFSETQ. The germline V and J ends were trimmed by 3 bases and 5 bases, with 11 bases remaining between them. The CDR3 nucleotides read TGCGCCAGCAGCTCGGTTGGGGGAACCGGGGAGCTGTTTTTT. Translating it yields CASSSVGGTGELFF.

This sequence joins TRBV28 and TRBJ1-3; D not certain. Trimming shortened V by 2 bases and J by 2 bases, and 7 bases separated the two germline ends. The CDR3 spans 14 residues. In germline, CDR1 is MDHEN, CDR2 SYDVKM. The CDR3 DNA reads TGTGCCAGCAGTTTAGCACGCCCTGGAAACACCATATATTTT. Translation: CASSLARPGNTIYF.